This TCR beta chain comes out of a study of T cell responses to AZD1222 COVID-19 vaccine. The CDR3 loop spans 14 amino acids. Per the germline V gene, CDR1 is LGHNA and CDR2 is YSLEER. Deletions cut 1 base from V and 8 bases from J, with 12 bases between. Profiled with immunoSEQ multiplex PCR; TCRdb holds only in-frame clones, not every one. The table records just under 90,000 clones, about nine tenths of them present only once. Sequencing used peripheral blood, obtained 28 days after the second AZD1222 dose. This clonotype was sampled from an adult who received the AZD1222 COVID-19 vaccine. The chain carries TRBV4-3 and TRBJ2-1; no firm D call. Written as DNA, the CDR3 is TGCGCCAGCAGCCAAGTTACTGGTGAGGATGAGCAGTTCTTC. This gives the protein CASSQVTGEDEQFF.